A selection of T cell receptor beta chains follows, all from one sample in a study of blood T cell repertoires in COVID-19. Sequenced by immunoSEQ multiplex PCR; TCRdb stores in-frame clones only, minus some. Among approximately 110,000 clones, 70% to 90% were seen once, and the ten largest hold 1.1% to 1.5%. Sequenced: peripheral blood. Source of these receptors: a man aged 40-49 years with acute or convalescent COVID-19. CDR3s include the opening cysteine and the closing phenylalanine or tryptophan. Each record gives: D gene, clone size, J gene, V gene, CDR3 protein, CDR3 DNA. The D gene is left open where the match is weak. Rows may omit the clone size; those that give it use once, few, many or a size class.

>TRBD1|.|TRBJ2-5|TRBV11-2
CASSLAGQGVQETQYF
TGTGCCAGCAGCTTAGCCGGACAGGGGGTTCAAGAGACCCAGTACTTC
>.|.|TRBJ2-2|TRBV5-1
CASSLLPPNRATGELFF
TGCGCCAGCAGCTTGCTTCCACCCAACAGGGCCACCGGGGAGCTGTTTTTT
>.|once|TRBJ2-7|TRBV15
CATSPSREPYEQYF
TGTGCCACCAGCCCCTCCAGGGAACCCTACGAGCAGTACTTC
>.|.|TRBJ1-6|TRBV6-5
CASKTGFAHNSPLHF
TGTGCCAGCAAAACAGGGTTTGCTCATAATTCACCCCTCCACTTT
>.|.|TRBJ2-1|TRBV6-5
CASNFGAEDEQFF
TGTGCCAGCAATTTCGGCGCCGAGGATGAGCAGTTCTTC
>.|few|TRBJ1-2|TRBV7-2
CASSSDRRYGYTF
TGTGCCAGCAGCTCAGACAGACGTTATGGCTACACCTTC
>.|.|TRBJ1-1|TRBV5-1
CASSYGTLNTEAFF
TGCGCCAGCAGCTACGGGACATTGAACACTGAAGCTTTCTTT
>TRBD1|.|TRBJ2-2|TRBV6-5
CASSYYRGNTGELFF
TGTGCCAGCAGTTACTACAGGGGGAACACCGGGGAGCTGTTTTTT
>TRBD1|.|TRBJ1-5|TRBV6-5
CASKLQGGINQPQHF
TGTGCCAGCAAACTACAGGGGGGAATCAATCAGCCCCAGCATTTT
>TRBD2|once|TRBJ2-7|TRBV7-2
CASSLELAGYEQYF
TGTGCCAGCAGCTTGGAACTAGCGGGGTACGAGCAGTACTTC
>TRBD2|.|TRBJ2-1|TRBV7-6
CASSPRVAGYNEQFF
TGTGCCAGCAGCCCTAGGGTAGCGGGATACAATGAGCAGTTCTTC
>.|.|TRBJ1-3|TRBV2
CASSEERSRNTIYF
TGTGCCAGCAGTGAAGAGAGGAGTCGGAACACCATATATTTT
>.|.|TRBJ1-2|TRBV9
CASSVEGRGYYGYTF
TGTGCCAGCAGCGTAGAGGGCAGGGGATACTATGGCTACACCTTC
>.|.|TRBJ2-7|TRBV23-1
CASTKSYEQYF
TGCGCCAGCACCAAATCCTACGAGCAGTACTTC
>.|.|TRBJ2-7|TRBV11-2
CASSLGGGGVEQYF
TGTGCCAGCAGTCTCGGGGGAGGGGGTGTCGAGCAGTACTTC
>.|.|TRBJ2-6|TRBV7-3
CASRVTRLGANVLTF
TGTGCCAGCAGGGTAACCAGGCTCGGGGCCAACGTCCTGACTTTC
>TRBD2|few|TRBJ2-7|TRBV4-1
CASSQAGLAGEQYF
TGCGCCAGCAGCCAGGCCGGACTAGCGGGAGAGCAGTACTTC
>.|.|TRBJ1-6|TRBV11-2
CASSLAWGPPSFNSPLHF
TGTGCCAGCAGCTTGGCCTGGGGGCCCCCCTCCTTTAATTCACCCCTCCACTTT